This T cell receptor (beta chain) was recorded in a study of blood T cell repertoires in COVID-19. Germline CDR1 is SGHRS and CDR2 is YFSETQ. Trimming cost V 4 bases and J 5 bases, with 9 bases left between them. This CDR3 spans 12 amino acids. Cohort 3 donors were reported recovered after two negative PCRs, clearance, or symptom resolution. The table came from immunoSEQ multiplex PCR; TCRdb's copy has only in-frame clones and leaves some out. The sample lists more than 350,000 clones; 85% to 90% were seen once. The genes are TRBV5-1 and TRBJ2-5; D gene unclear. The sequence derives from a man between 18 and 35 years old who had recovered from COVID-19. Specimen: PBMCs or T cells enriched from blood (not recorded which). The CDR3 here is CASSQNSETQYF. Written as DNA, the CDR3 is TGCGCCAGCAGCCAGAACAGCGAGACCCAGTACTTC.